The sequence of this T cell receptor (beta chain) was determined in a study of cytomegalovirus exposure and HLA in healthy donors. Study-level points and caveats: Subsequent analysis found a tendency for first-cohort TCR clusters to co-occur within the roughly 130 validation repertoires. Specificity for CMV antigens was confirmed in vitro for a few of the CMV-associated chains.

Germline values: CDR1 SGHVS, CDR2 FQNEAQ. The germline V and J ends were trimmed by 0 bases and 3 bases, with 12 bases remaining between them. The CDR3 totals 15 residues. In the case of this clone: What it binds is unknown.

TCRdb's table, derived via immunoSEQ multiplex PCR, lists solely in-frame clones and lacks some. The sample consists of 40,000 to 60,000 clones, approximately 95% of them appearing once. What was sequenced was PBMCs. V is TRBV7-8 and J is TRBJ2-7; D may be TRBD2 (6 bases). This TCR came from a young woman in good health and CMV-seropositive. The CDR3 region is CASSLAGGSGYEQYF. In DNA form, the CDR3 reads TGTGCCAGCAGCTTAGCGGGGGGTAGCGGCTACGAGCAGTACTTC.